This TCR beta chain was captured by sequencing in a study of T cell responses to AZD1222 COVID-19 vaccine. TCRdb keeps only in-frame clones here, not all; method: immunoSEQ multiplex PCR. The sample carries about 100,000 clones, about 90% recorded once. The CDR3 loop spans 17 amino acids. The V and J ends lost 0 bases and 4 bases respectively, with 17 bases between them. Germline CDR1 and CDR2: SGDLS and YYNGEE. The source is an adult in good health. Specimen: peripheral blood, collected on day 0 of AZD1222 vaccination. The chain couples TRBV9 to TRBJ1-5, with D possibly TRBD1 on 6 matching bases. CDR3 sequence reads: CASSVGILGGGNQPQHF. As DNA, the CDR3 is TGTGCCAGCAGCGTAGGAATTTTGGGGGGCGGGAATCAGCCCCAGCATTTT.